The sequence of this T cell receptor beta chain was determined in a study of Ad26.COV2.S vaccination and SARS-CoV-2 variants. The overall study: Administration of Ad26.COV2.S was intramuscular, either once or twice 56 days apart. Study outcomes and limitations: CD8+ and CD4+ T cells specific for spike reportedly responded with substantial breadth after vaccination. Similar non-spike TCR breadth was observed in recipients of vaccine and of placebo.

This CDR3 has 14 residues. With 5 bases removed from V and 8 bases from J, the gap between germline ends came to 17 bases. The germline V gene encodes CDR1 SGHNT and CDR2 YENEEA. With regard to this clone: Its antigen is as yet unknown.

The table came from immunoSEQ multiplex PCR; TCRdb's copy has only in-frame clones and leaves some out. The sample lists a few hundred thousand clones; over 75% were seen once. Treatment given: some 19 received Ad26.COV2.S at low or high dose, single or two shots; 5 received placebo; per-sample allocation not given. On day 63 after the first injection, vaccine and placebo recipients gave samples. Vaccination used an Ad26 vector expressing Wuhan-strain SARS-CoV-2 spike. Sample: peripheral blood, taken in a trial of Ad26.COV2.S vaccine versus placebo. The V gene is TRBV11-3, the J gene TRBJ2-3; tentative D call: TRBD1 (6 bases). The TCR originated in a person aged 18 to 65 who received the Ad26.COV2.S COVID-19 vaccine or a placebo. CDR3 coding DNA: TGTGCCAGCAGCCCCCAGGGCAGGGGAGCTACGCAGTATTTT. Encoded protein: CASSPQGRGATQYF.